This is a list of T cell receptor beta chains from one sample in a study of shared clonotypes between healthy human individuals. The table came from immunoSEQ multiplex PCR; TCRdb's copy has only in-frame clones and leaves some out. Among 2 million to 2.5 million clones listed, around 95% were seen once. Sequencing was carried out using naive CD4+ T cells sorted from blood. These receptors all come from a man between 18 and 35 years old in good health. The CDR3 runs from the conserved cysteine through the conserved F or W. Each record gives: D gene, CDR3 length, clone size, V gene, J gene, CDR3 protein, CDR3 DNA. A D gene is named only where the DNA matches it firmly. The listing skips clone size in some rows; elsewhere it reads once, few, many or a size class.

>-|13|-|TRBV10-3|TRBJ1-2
CAISESSGYGYTF
TGTGCCATCAGTGAGTCATCCGGCTATGGCTACACCTTC
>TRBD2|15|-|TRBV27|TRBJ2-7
CASSPGTSPLGEQYF
TGTGCCAGCAGTCCGGGGACTAGCCCCCTGGGGGAGCAGTACTTC
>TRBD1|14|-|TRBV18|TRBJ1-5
CASSPTGDNQPQHF
TGTGCCAGCTCCCCTACAGGGGATAATCAGCCCCAGCATTTT
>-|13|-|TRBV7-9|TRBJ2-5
CASSPTAQETQYF
TGTGCCAGCAGCCCGACGGCTCAAGAGACCCAGTACTTC
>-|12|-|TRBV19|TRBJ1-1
CASTGMNTEAFF
TGTGCCAGTACGGGTATGAACACTGAAGCTTTCTTT
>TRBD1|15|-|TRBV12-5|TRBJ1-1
CASSGGDRGATEAFF
TGTGCTAGTAGTGGCGGGGACAGGGGGGCCACTGAAGCTTTCTTT
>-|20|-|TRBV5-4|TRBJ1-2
CASSSAKIGGLLVASYGYTF
TGTGCCAGCAGCTCGGCCAAGATTGGGGGTCTACTGGTGGCTAGCTATGGCTACACCTTC
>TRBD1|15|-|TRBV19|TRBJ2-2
CASSMRGQGTGELFF
TGTGCCAGTAGTATGAGGGGACAGGGGACCGGGGAGCTGTTTTTT
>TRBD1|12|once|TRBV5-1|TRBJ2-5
CASVGQGETQYF
TGCGCCAGTGTGGGACAGGGAGAGACCCAGTACTTC
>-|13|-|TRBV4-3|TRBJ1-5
CASSQEVDQPQHF
TGCGCCAGCAGCCAAGAAGTAGATCAGCCCCAGCATTTT
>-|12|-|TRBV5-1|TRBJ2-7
CASSFYRTEQYF
TGCGCCAGCAGCTTTTACAGAACTGAGCAGTACTTC
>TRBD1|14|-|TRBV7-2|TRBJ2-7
CASSSDGQAYEQYF
TGTGCCAGCAGCTCTGATGGACAGGCCTACGAGCAGTACTTC
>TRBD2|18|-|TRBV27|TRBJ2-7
CASRATFRTSGNLYEQYF
TGTGCCAGCAGGGCAACGTTCCGGACTAGCGGGAATCTCTACGAGCAGTACTTC
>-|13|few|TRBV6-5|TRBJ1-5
CASSRDKDQPQHF
TGTGCCAGCAGCCGGGACAAAGATCAGCCCCAGCATTTT
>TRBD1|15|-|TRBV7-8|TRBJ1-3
CASSSPGGLGNTIYF
TGTGCCAGCAGCTCGCCAGGGGGCCTAGGAAACACCATATATTTT
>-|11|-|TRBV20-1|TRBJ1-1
CSASGNTEAFF
TGCAGTGCTTCAGGGAACACTGAAGCTTTCTTT
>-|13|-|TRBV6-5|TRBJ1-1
CASSYSRGTEAFF
TGTGCCAGCAGTTACTCGAGGGGGACTGAAGCTTTCTTT
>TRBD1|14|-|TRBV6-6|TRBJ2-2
CASRDRGTTGELFF
TGTGCCAGCAGGGACAGGGGTACCACCGGGGAGCTGTTTTTT
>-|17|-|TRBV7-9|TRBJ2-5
CASSLDGRLIVQETQYF
TGTGCCAGCAGCTTAGATGGCAGGTTGATTGTCCAAGAGACCCAGTACTTC
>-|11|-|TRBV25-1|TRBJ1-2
CASGRGSGYTF
TGTGCCAGCGGTCGGGGGTCTGGCTACACCTTC
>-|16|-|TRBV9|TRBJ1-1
CASSVATAGGDAEAFF
TGTGCCAGCAGCGTAGCTACCGCTGGGGGCGATGCTGAAGCTTTCTTT
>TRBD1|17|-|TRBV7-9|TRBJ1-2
CASSPLGQGKSSYGYTF
TGTGCCAGCAGCCCGCTAGGACAGGGAAAAAGTTCCTATGGCTACACCTTC
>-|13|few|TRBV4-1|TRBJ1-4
CASSQAPTEKLFF
TGCGCCAGCAGCCAGGCACCGACAGAAAAACTGTTTTTT
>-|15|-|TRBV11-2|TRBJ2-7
CASSLHRDGTYEQYF
TGTGCCAGCAGCTTACACCGGGACGGTACCTACGAGCAGTACTTC
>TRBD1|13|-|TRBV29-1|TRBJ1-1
CSVGTGMNTEAFF
TGCAGCGTTGGGACAGGTATGAACACTGAAGCTTTCTTT
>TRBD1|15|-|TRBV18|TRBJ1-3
CASSTGQGTGNTIYF
TGTGCCAGCTCAACAGGACAGGGCACTGGAAACACCATATATTTT
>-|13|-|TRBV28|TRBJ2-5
CASRVGQQETQYF
TGTGCCAGCAGAGTGGGACAACAAGAGACCCAGTACTTC
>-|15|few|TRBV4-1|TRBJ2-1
CASSQESSSYNEQFF
TGCGCCAGCAGCCAAGAATCCAGCTCCTACAATGAGCAGTTCTTC
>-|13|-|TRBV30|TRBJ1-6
CAWSGQSNSPLHF
TGTGCCTGGAGTGGACAGTCTAATTCACCCCTCCACTTT
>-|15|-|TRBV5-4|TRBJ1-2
CASSPSAGANYGYTF
TGTGCCAGCAGCCCCTCGGCCGGAGCTAACTATGGCTACACCTTC
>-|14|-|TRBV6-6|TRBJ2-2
CASSYSLNTGELFF
TGTGCCAGCAGTTACTCTCTGAACACCGGGGAGCTGTTTTTT
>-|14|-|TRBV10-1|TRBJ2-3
CASSDDPSTDTQYF
TGCGCCAGCAGTGATGATCCTAGCACAGATACGCAGTATTTT
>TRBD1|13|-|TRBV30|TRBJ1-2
CAWEDRRNYGYTF
TGTGCCTGGGAGGACAGGAGAAACTATGGCTACACCTTC
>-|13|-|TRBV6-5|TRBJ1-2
CASSYSGTYGYTF
TGTGCCAGCAGTTACTCGGGGACCTATGGCTACACCTTC
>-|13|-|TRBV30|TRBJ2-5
CAWSVQGPETQYF
TGTGCCTGGAGTGTGCAGGGGCCGGAGACCCAGTACTTC
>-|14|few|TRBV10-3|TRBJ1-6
CAISLHGGNSPLHF
TGTGCCATCAGTCTCCACGGCGGCAATTCACCCCTCCACTTT
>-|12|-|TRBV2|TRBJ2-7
CASSPGHDEQYF
TGTGCCAGCAGTCCGGGACATGACGAGCAGTACTTC
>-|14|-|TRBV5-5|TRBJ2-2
CASSLDGNTGELFF
TGTGCCAGCAGCCTGGACGGGAACACCGGGGAGCTGTTTTTT
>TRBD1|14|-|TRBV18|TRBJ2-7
CASSPRQGDYEQYF
TGTGCCAGCTCACCAAGACAGGGGGACTACGAGCAGTACTTC
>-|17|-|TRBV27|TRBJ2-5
CASPRPGGPVWLETQYF
TGTGCCAGCCCTCGCCCCGGGGGCCCCGTGTGGCTTGAGACCCAGTACTTC
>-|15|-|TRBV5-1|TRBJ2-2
CASFEGGTNTGELFF
TGCGCCAGCTTCGAAGGAGGCACGAACACCGGGGAGCTGTTTTTT
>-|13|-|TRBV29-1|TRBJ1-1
CSVEVDMNTEAFF
TGCAGCGTTGAAGTTGATATGAACACTGAAGCTTTCTTT
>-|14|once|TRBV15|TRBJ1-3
CATSSGGSGNTIYF
TGTGCCACCAGCAGCGGGGGGTCTGGAAACACCATATATTTT
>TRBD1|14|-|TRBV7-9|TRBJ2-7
CASSSLRTGKQQYF
TGTGCCAGCAGCTCACTCAGGACAGGGAAGCAGCAGTACTTC
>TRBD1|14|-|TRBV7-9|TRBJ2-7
CASTAGTGDYEQYF
TGTGCCAGCACCGCCGGGACAGGGGACTACGAGCAGTACTTC